The 30 T cell receptor beta chains given below trace back to one sample, sequenced in a study of cytomegalovirus exposure and HLA in healthy donors. Researchers ran the PCR with 60 Vbeta and 13 Jbeta primers. Here immunoSEQ multiplex PCR was the method, and the copy in TCRdb shows in-frame clones only, minus some. The repertoire includes approximately 100,000 clones, 60% to 80% of them detected once, and 2.8% sits in the top ten. The sequencing sample was made of PBMCs. These receptors all come from a female donor in good health and CMV-seronegative.

V is TRBV10-1 and J is TRBJ2-7; D possibly corresponds to TRBD1 (6 bases). The CDR3 extends over 14 amino acids. CDR1 WNHNN and CDR2 SYGVQD come from the germline V gene (reference sequence). The V end was cut by 2 bases, the J end by 2 bases, with 10 bases between. In nucleotides, the CDR3 is TGCGCCAGCAGTGAGCAGACAGGTCCCTACGAGCAGTACTTC. The encoded protein is CASSEQTGPYEQYF.

DNA for the CDR3: TGTGCCAGCAGTAAACCGGGACTAGCGAGCTACGAGCAGTACTTC. Residues: CASSKPGLASYEQYF. The rearrangement joins TRBV28 to TRBJ2-7; TRBD2 matches at 10 bases. The CDR3 is made up of 15 amino acids. Looked up from germline, CDR1 is MDHEN and CDR2 is SYDVKM. Unmatched junction bases numbered 7, after V lost 5 bases and J lost 3 bases.

The chain combines TRBV4-3 with TRBJ2-2; 12 nucleotides agree with TRBD2. Germline V gene data show CDR1 as LGHNA and CDR2 as YSLEER. After removal of 1 base from V and 4 bases from J, the junction contained 4 bases not matched to a gene. The CDR3 is made up of 17 amino acids. The CDR3 region is CASSQGLAGDSTGELFF. Here the CDR3 DNA reads TGCGCCAGCAGCCAAGGACTAGCGGGAGATTCCACCGGGGAGCTGTTTTTT.

The chain carries TRBV27 and TRBJ2-5; 9 bases match TRBD2. J gave up 5 bases and V 5 bases, and 15 bases lay outside the gene matches. From germline, CDR1 is MNHEY and CDR2 SMNVEV (reference sequence). This CDR3 region has 17 residues. In DNA form, the CDR3 reads TGTGCCAGCAGTCCATTAGCGGGAGTACGGCCAAAGGAGACCCAGTACTTC. As protein: CASSPLAGVRPKETQYF.

This clone was detected once. The chain employs TRBV18 and TRBJ2-2, with TRBD1 matching over 12 bases. Losses at the gene ends were 6 bases for V and 2 bases for J; bases not matched to a gene: 4. Germline V lookup: CDR1 KGHSH, CDR2 LQKENI. This CDR3 comprises 16 residues. CDR3 in amino acids: CASSEGTGGNTGELFF. DNA of the CDR3: TGTGCCAGCTCGGAGGGGACAGGGGGCAACACCGGGGAGCTGTTTTTT.

The chain links TRBV10-2 to TRBJ2-7; the match to TRBD2 covers 9 bases. The CDR3 contains 17 residues. Germline V gene data show CDR1 as WSHSY and CDR2 as SAAADI. Losses at the gene ends were 4 bases for V and 0 bases for J; bases not matched to a gene: 10. The CDR3 reads CASSVRSGRFLSYEQYF. As DNA, the CDR3 is TGCGCCAGCAGTGTGCGTAGCGGGAGATTTCTCTCCTACGAGCAGTACTTC.

This rearrangement joins TRBV5-4 to TRBJ1-6, with TRBD1 matching over 7 bases. With V trimmed by 3 bases and J by 14 bases, 17 bases remained unmatched. The germline V gene has CDR1 SGHNT and CDR2 YYREEE (reference sequence). The CDR3 loop spans 16 amino acids. CDR3 sequence (DNA): TGTGCCAGCAGCTCCGGCGAACAGGGGCGCCCATTAGCCCTCCACTTT. It encodes CASSSGEQGRPLALHF.

This clone has only a few counts. This chain uses TRBV6-1 with TRBJ1-5; D is ambiguous. The CDR3 has 14 amino acids. Trimming removed 6 bases from V and 4 bases from J, with 13 bases in between. CDR1 is MNHNS, CDR2 SASEGT, per germline. The chain's CDR3 is CASREPGGNQPQHF. Here the CDR3 DNA reads TGTGCCAGCAGAGAACCCGGAGGGAATCAGCCCCAGCATTTT.

Note on this clone: The same CDR3 also results from other DNA sequences found in this sample. The chain combines TRBV2 with TRBJ2-1; no definite D call. The CDR3 extends over 12 amino acids. The V gene's germline CDR1 is SNHLY and CDR2 FYNNEI. Trimming took off 5 bases at V and 8 bases at J, with 10 bases between the two ends. The DNA of the CDR3 is TGTGCCAGCAGTCCGACTTCCCATGAGCAGTTCTTC. The encoded protein is CASSPTSHEQFF.

The chain employs TRBV7-9 and TRBJ2-7, with TRBD1 matching over 10 bases. Germline V gives CDR1 SEHNR, CDR2 FQNEAQ (reference sequence). The CDR3 covers 15 residues. Germline trimming cut 5 bases from V and 2 bases from J; bases unmatched to any gene: 6. CDR3 DNA sequence: TGTGCCAGCAGCCCCGGGACAGGGGCACCCTACGAGCAGTACTTC. Its translation is CASSPGTGAPYEQYF.

This clone appeared a single time. An end of the junction does not agree with germline; a read error may underlie this. CDR3 sequence (DNA): TGTTCCAGCAGCCTATCTCTCACAGGGATGAACACTGAAGCTTTCTTT. This gives the protein CSSSLSLTGMNTEAFF. The chain couples TRBV7-9 to TRBJ1-1, with D tentatively TRBD1 (6 bases). The CDR3 contains 16 residues. In germline, CDR1 is SEHNR, CDR2 FQNEAQ (reference sequence).

The chain is built from TRBV5-4 and TRBJ2-7; 10 bases map to TRBD2. The length of the CDR3 is 15 residues. Trimming took 4 bases from V and 2 from J; bases not matched to a gene: 6. Germline-derived CDR1 and CDR2 are SGHNT and YYREEE (reference sequence). The CDR3 is CASSPSSGRAYEQYF. The CDR3 DNA sequence: TGTGCCAGCAGCCCGTCTAGCGGGAGAGCCTACGAGCAGTACTTC.

On this clone itself: The same CDR3 is also encoded by other DNA sequences in this sample. V gene TRBV18 combines with J gene TRBJ1-1; the D is unclear. Germline values: CDR1 KGHSH, CDR2 LQKENI. Trimming removed 3 bases at V and 7 bases at J, with 6 bases between. There are 11 residues in the CDR3. CDR3 region: CASSPPGEAFF. The CDR3 DNA sequence: TGTGCCAGCTCACCCCCAGGTGAAGCTTTCTTT.

This clone was detected a few times. The rearrangement joins TRBV7-2 to TRBJ2-7, with a possible D match to TRBD2 (6 bases). V shed 2 bases and J shed 5 bases, with 13 bases lying between them. The length of the CDR3 is 14 residues. Germline lookup yields CDR1 SGHTA and CDR2 FQGNSA. The CDR3 loop reads CASSLRADYHEQYF. CDR3 coding DNA: TGTGCCAGCAGCTTAAGGGCGGACTATCACGAGCAGTACTTC.

The chain combines TRBV12-5 with TRBJ1-1; D is possibly TRBD1 (6 bases). Trimming stripped 6 bases from V and 5 bases from J, with 22 bases between. Looked up from germline, CDR1 is LGHNT and CDR2 is FRNRAP. The CDR3 is 16 residues long. CDR3: CASGLGWGREGTEAFF. The CDR3 bases are TGTGCTAGTGGCCTGGGGTGGGGGCGCGAGGGTACTGAAGCTTTCTTT. Drawing the rest from reference TRBV12-5 and TRBJ1-1, the complete variable domain is DARVTQTPRHKVTEMGQEVTMRCQPILGHNTVFWYRQTMMQGLELLAYFRNRAPLDDSGMPKDRFSAEMPDATLATLKIQPSEPRDSAVYFCASGLGWGREGTEAFFGQGTRLTVV.

This chain links TRBV10-3 with TRBJ2-5; 7 bases line up with TRBD1. The V segment lost 7 bases and the J segment 5 bases; nucleotides outside the gene matches: 7. Looked up from germline, CDR1 is ENHRY and CDR2 is SYGVKD. There are 13 residues in the CDR3. The CDR3 spells CAINDRVGETQYF. CDR3 DNA sequence: TGTGCCATCAACGACAGGGTGGGGGAGACCCAGTACTTC.

This clone was observed a few times. V and J are TRBV11-3 and TRBJ1-1; D not resolved. The germline V gene encodes CDR1 SGHNT and CDR2 YENEEA. The CDR3 is 13 residues long. V lost 4 bases and J 1 base, leaving 7 bases between the germline ends. The CDR3 is CASSSWRNTEAFF. The CDR3 nucleotides are TGTGCCAGCAGCTCGTGGAGGAACACTGAAGCTTTCTTT. Using reference TRBV11-3 and TRBJ1-1 for the parts outside the CDR3, the full variable domain is EAGVVQSPRYKIIEKKQPVAFWCNPISGHNTLYWYLQNLGQGPELLIRYENEEAVDDSQLPKDRFSAERLKGVDSTLKIQPAELGDSAVYLCASSSWRNTEAFFGQGTRLTVV.

The gene calls are TRBV6-1 and TRBJ1-4; 7 nucleotides agree with TRBD1. Germline V gene lookup returns CDR1 MNHNS and CDR2 SASEGT. The CDR3 covers 15 residues. J lost 7 bases, V lost 7 bases, and 12 bases had no gene match. Written as DNA, the CDR3 is TGTGCCAGCACCGAAGATGAGGGGGCTGCTGAAAAACTGTTTTTT. This translates into CASTEDEGAAEKLFF.

The chain carries TRBV11-3 and TRBJ2-1; the D gene is possibly TRBD2 (5 bases). Germline V gives CDR1 SGHNT, CDR2 YENEEA. Trimming removed 4 bases from V and 5 bases from J, with 18 bases in between. There are 16 residues in the CDR3. CDR3 residues: CASSSQRMGKDNEQFF. Written as DNA, the CDR3 is TGTGCCAGCAGCTCACAGCGGATGGGAAAAGACAATGAGCAGTTCTTC. Full variable domain (missing parts from reference TRBV11-3 and TRBJ2-1): EAGVVQSPRYKIIEKKQPVAFWCNPISGHNTLYWYLQNLGQGPELLIRYENEEAVDDSQLPKDRFSAERLKGVDSTLKIQPAELGDSAVYLCASSSQRMGKDNEQFFGPGTRLTVL.

The V gene is TRBV7-9, the J gene TRBJ1-2; D call uncertain. The CDR3 contains 16 residues. Between the trimmed V and J ends, which lost 1 base and 3 bases, there was a span of 15 bases. Germline V gene sequence: CDR1 SEHNR, CDR2 FQNEAQ (reference sequence). The CDR3 reads CASSLGESPADYGYTF. The CDR3 coding sequence is TGTGCCAGCAGCTTAGGTGAGAGTCCGGCGGACTATGGCTACACCTTC.

The rearrangement joins TRBV7-8 to TRBJ1-5; D call uncertain. The CDR3 totals 18 residues. The germline V and J ends were trimmed by 4 bases and 2 bases, with 21 bases remaining between them. Germline CDR1 SGHVS, CDR2 FQNEAQ. CDR3 amino acids: CASSSPRVGGRRNQPQHF. The DNA for the CDR3 is TGTGCCAGCAGCTCCCCCCGGGTCGGAGGGAGGCGCAATCAGCCCCAGCATTTT.

The chain joins TRBV27 to TRBJ2-2, with 9 bases identical to TRBD1. This CDR3 is 16 amino acids long. Germline-derived CDR1 and CDR2 are MNHEY and SMNVEV (reference sequence). With 6 bases clipped from V and 4 bases from J, the junction kept 9 bases outside the gene matches. The CDR3 nucleotides read TGTGCCAGCAGCCCAATGACAGGGGGTAGCACCGGGGAGCTGTTTTTT. Translation: CASSPMTGGSTGELFF.

The DNA for the CDR3 is TGTGCCAGCAGCTTATCCGGGACAGGAATACAAGAGACCCAGTACTTC. It is translated as CASSLSGTGIQETQYF. The chain links TRBV7-9 to TRBJ2-5; the match to TRBD1 covers 8 bases. The trim removed 2 bases at V and 2 bases at J, leaving 7 bases unmatched. Germline V lookup: CDR1 SEHNR, CDR2 FQNEAQ (reference sequence). The CDR3 is 16 residues long.

The J gene is TRBJ1-1, the V gene TRBV7-8; 8 nucleotides align to TRBD1. The germline V gene has CDR1 SGHVS and CDR2 FQNEAQ. The ends lost 5 bases at V and 2 bases at J; junction bases unmatched: 4. This CDR3 contains 14 residues. In DNA, the CDR3 is TGTGCCAGCAGCCCCAGGGGGCACAACACTGAAGCTTTCTTT. Its translation: CASSPRGHNTEAFF.

The chain recombines TRBV19 with TRBJ1-6; TRBD1 agrees at 7 bases. CDR3 length equals 15 residues. In germline, CDR1 is LNHDA, CDR2 SQIVND (reference sequence). Losses at the gene ends were 4 bases for V and 7 bases for J; bases not matched to a gene: 7. DNA for the CDR3: TGTGCCAGTAGTAGTCCGGACAGGAGGAATTCACCCCTCCACTTT. Translated: CASSSPDRRNSPLHF.

The gene calls are TRBV5-1 and TRBJ1-6, with a weak D call TRBD1 (5 bases). Looked up from germline, CDR1 is SGHRS and CDR2 is YFSETQ. CDR3 length: 13 amino acids. V gave up 2 bases and J gave up 6 bases, with 6 bases separating them. The CDR3 region has the DNA TGCGCCAGCAGCTTACAGGTTAATTCACCCCTCCACTTT. Amino acid sequence: CASSLQVNSPLHF. Drawing the rest from reference TRBV5-1 and TRBJ1-6, the complete variable domain is KAGVTQTPRYLIKTRGQQVTLSCSPISGHRSVSWYQQTPGQGLQFLFEYFSETQRNKGNFPGRFSGRQFSNSRSEMNVSTLELGDSALYLCASSLQVNSPLHFGNGTRLTVT.

This rearrangement joins TRBV5-6 to TRBJ2-1; tentative D call: TRBD2 (5 bases). V lost 4 bases and J lost 8, with 13 bases in between. The V gene's germline CDR1 is SGHDT and CDR2 YYEEEE. This CDR3 spans 13 amino acids. This CDR3 is CASSPGSADEQFF. CDR3 DNA: TGTGCCAGCAGCCCGGGGAGTGCCGATGAGCAGTTCTTC.

The chain is built from TRBV6-6 and TRBJ2-1; 7 bases map to TRBD2. The CDR3 loop spans 15 amino acids. Losses at the gene ends were 5 bases for V and 2 bases for J; bases not matched to a gene: 6. Germline CDR1 MNHNY, CDR2 SVGAGI (reference sequence). The CDR3: CASSLMGGTYNEQFF. The CDR3 nucleotides read TGTGCCAGCAGTCTCATGGGGGGGACCTACAATGAGCAGTTCTTC.

This clone came up a few times. The genes are TRBV7-2 and TRBJ2-5; 10 positions agree with TRBD2. Losses at the gene ends were 1 base for V and 2 bases for J; bases not matched to a gene: 7. The length of the CDR3 is 17 residues. Germline V CDR1 and CDR2: SGHTA, FQGNSA. The CDR3 region has the DNA TGTGCCAGCAGCTTAGTTAGCGGGGGGAGGGGGCAAGAGACCCAGTACTTC. It encodes CASSLVSGGRGQETQYF. The variable domain in full, with the rest retrieved from reference TRBV7-2 and TRBJ2-5, is GAGVSQSPSNKVTEKGKDVELRCDPISGHTALYWYRQSLGQGLEFLIYFQGNSAPDKSGLPSDRFSAERTGGSVSTLTIQRTQQEDSAVYLCASSLVSGGRGQETQYFGPGTRLLVL.

The chain links TRBV6-5 to TRBJ2-7; possibly TRBD1 for D (6 bases). The CDR3 length is 14 residues. The V end was cut by 0 bases, the J end by 4 bases, with 10 bases between. Germline CDR1 MNHEY, CDR2 SVGAGI. CDR3 DNA sequence: TGTGCCAGCAGTTACTCCAGGGGCGGGTACGAGCAGTACTTC. Translation gives CASSYSRGGYEQYF.